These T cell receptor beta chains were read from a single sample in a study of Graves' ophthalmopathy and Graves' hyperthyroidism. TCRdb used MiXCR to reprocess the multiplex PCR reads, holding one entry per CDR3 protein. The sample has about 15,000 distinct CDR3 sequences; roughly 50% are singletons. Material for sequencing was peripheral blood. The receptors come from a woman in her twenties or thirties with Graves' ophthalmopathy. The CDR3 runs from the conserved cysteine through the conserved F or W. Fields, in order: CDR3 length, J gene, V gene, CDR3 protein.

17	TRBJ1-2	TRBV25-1	CASSDDTGGVANYGYTF
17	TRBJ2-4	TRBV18	CASSQLLRGKAKNIQYF
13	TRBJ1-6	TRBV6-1	CAARQTVNSPLHF
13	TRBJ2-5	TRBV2	CASSSGTGETQYF
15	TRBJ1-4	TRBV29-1	CSVAGSGATNEKLFF
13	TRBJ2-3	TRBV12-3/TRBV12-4	CASNLGRTDTQYF
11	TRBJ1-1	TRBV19	CASKRGFEAFF
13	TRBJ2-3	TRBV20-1	CSAREQSTDTQYF
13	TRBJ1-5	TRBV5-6	CASSFGTDQPQHF
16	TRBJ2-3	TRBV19	CASSIRSDRGRNTQYF
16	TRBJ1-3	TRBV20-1	CSARDTDSLSGNTIYF
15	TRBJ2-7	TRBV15	CATSRDPGGAYEQYF
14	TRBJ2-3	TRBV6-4	CASSDLGATDTQYF
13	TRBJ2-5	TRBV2	CASMSGSSETQYF
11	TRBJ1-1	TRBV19	CASSMGPEAFF
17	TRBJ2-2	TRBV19	CASTQEEGGKNTGELFF
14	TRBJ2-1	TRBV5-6	CASTGGVSYNEQFF
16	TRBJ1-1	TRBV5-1	CASSPITGDINTEAFF
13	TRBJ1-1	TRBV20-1	CSARGTGDTEAFF
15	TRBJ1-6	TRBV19	CASSGLGVRNSPLHF
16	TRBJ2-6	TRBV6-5	CASSSQGSAGPNVPTF
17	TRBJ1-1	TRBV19	CASSIVGSAGMNTEAFF
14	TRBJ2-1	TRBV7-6	CASSEQGSYNEQFF
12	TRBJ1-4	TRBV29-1	CSVGGSNEKLFF
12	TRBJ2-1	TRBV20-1	CSARPRVREQFF
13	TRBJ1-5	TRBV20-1	CSASQTGYQPQHF
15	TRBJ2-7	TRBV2	CAIPHGARPYYEQYF
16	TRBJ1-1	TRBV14	CASSDRDSLSDTEAFF
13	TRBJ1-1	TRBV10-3	CAIGAVMNTEAFF
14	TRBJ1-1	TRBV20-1	CSAGETGMNTEAFF
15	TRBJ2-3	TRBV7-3	CASSARDFPTDTQYF
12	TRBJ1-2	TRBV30	CACSITSYGYTF
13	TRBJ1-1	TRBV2	CASSMPGSTEAFF
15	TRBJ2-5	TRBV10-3	CAISLNPGGQETQYF
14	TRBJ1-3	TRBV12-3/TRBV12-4	CASSARTGRNTIYF
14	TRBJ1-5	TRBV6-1	CASSEGAEGQPQHF
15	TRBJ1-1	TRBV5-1	CASSFSGIQGTEAFF
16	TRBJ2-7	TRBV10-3	CAITGDRETPSYEQYF
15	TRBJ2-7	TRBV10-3	CAISDREGGLSEQYF
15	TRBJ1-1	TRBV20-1	CSARAWTGKGTEAFF
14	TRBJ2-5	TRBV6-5	CASRCGQGPETQYF
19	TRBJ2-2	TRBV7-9	CASSPVARLPEGRTGELFF
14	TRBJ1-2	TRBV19	CASSPPDRGYGYTF
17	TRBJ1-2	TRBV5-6	CASSTPPPGQGFTGCTF
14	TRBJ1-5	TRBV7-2	CASSLQGLDQPQHF
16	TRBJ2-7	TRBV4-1	CASSQGLAGGSYEQYF
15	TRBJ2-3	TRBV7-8	CASSTDWTSTDTQYF
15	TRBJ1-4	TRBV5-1	CASRSEPATNEKLFF
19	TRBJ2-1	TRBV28	CASSARTGEGSGSFREQFF
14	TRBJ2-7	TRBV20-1	CSARDFQAAYEQYF
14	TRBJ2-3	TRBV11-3	CASSLGYSTDTQYF
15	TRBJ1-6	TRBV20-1	CSARQLSSYNSPLHF
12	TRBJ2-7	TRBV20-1	CSACLQGFEQYF
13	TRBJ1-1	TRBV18	CASFPGEDTEAFF
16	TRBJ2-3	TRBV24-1	CATSSGRTGRGDTQYF
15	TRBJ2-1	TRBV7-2	CASSLIWRAYNEQFF
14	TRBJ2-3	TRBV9	CASCGTGGGDTQYF